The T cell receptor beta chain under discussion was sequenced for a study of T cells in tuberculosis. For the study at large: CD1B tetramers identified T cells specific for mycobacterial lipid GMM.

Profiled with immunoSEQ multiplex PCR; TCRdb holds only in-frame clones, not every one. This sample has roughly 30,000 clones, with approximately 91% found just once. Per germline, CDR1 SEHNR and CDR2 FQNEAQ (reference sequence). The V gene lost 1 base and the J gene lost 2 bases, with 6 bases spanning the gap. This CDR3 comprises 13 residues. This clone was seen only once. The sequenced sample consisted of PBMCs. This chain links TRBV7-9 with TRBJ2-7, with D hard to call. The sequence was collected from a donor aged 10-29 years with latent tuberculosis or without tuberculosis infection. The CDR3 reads CASSLGSTYEQYF. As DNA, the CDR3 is TGTGCCAGCAGCTTAGGGTCTACCTACGAGCAGTACTTC.